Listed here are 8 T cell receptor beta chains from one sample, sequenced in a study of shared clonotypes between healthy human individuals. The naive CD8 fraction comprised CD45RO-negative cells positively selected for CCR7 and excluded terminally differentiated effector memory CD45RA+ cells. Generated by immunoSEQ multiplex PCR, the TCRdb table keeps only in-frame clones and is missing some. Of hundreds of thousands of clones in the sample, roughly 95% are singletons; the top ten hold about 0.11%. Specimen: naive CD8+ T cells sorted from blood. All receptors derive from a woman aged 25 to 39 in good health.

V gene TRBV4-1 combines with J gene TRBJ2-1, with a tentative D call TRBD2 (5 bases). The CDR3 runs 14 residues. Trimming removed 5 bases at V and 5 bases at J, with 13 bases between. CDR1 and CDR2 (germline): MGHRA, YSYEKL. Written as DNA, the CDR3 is TGCGCCAGCAGCTACGGAGGTGGGGACAATGAGCAGTTCTTC. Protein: CASSYGGGDNEQFF.

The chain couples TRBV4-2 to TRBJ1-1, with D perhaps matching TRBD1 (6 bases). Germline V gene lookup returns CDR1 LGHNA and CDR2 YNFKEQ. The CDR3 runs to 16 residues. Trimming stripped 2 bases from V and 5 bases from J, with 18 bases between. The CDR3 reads CASSQNSGGADTEAFF. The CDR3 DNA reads TGTGCCAGCAGCCAAAACTCTGGGGGGGCTGATACTGAAGCTTTCTTT.

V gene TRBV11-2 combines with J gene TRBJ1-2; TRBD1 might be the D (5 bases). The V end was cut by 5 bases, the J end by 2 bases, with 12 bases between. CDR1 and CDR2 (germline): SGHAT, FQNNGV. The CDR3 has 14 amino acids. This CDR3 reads CASSLGAKNYGYTF. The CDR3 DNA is TGTGCCAGCAGCCTCGGGGCCAAGAACTATGGCTACACCTTC.

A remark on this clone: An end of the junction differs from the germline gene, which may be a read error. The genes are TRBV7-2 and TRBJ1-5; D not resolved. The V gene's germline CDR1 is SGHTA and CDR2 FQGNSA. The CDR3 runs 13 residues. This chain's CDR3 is CASSLLFGQSQHF. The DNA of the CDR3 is TGTGCCAGCAGCTTATTGTTCGGTCAGTCCCAGCATTTT.

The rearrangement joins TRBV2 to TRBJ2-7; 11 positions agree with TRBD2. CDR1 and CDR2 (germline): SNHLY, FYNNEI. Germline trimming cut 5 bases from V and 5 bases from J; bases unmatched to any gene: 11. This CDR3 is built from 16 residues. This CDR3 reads CASSNRLAGGVDEQYF. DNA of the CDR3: TGTGCCAGCAGTAATCGTCTAGCGGGAGGTGTTGACGAGCAGTACTTC. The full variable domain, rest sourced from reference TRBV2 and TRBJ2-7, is EPEVTQTPSHQVTQMGQEVILRCVPISNHLYFYWYRQILGQKVEFLVSFYNNEISEKSEIFDDQFSVERPDGSNFTLKIRSTKLEDSAMYFCASSNRLAGGVDEQYFGPGTRLTVT.

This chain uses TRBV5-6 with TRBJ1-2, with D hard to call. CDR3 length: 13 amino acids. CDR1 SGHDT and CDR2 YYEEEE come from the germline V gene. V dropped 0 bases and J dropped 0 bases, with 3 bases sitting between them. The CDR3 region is CASSLGANYGYTF. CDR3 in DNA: TGTGCCAGCAGCTTGGGAGCTAACTATGGCTACACCTTC. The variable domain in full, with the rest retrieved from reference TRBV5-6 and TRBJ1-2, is DAGVTQSPTHLIKTRGQQVTLRCSPKSGHDTVSWYQQALGQGPQFIFQYYEEEERQRGNFPDRFSGHQFPNYSSELNVNALLLGDSALYLCASSLGANYGYTFGSGTRLTVV.

As DNA, the CDR3 is TGTGCCAGCAGCTTAGTTATCTCGGGCGGGAGGGCCTATGATAGTCTCCCAGATACGCAGTATTTT. The encoded protein is CASSLVISGGRAYDSLPDTQYF. The chain combines TRBV7-8 with TRBJ2-3; 9 nucleotides agree with TRBD2. With V trimmed by 1 base and J by 4 bases, 24 bases remained unmatched. Germline CDR1 and CDR2: SGHVS and FQNEAQ. This CDR3 is 22 amino acids long.

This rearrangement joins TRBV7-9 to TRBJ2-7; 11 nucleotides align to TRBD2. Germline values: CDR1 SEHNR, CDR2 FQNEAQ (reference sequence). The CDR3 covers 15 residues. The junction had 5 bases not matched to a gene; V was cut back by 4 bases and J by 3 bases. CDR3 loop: CASSSTSGVFYEQYF. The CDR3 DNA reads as TGTGCCAGCAGCTCGACTAGCGGGGTTTTCTACGAGCAGTACTTC.